This record concerns one TCR beta chain sequence. This clone was seen a handful of times. No cognate antigen has been identified for it. The sample holds no much larger clone one base away, and base qualities are not on file. Library generation was performed with the immunoSEQ multiplex PCR assay. To provide template for TCR sequencing, every sample had RNA extracted and reverse transcribed into cDNA. First-strand cDNA was synthesized using SuperScript III with a 2:1 mix of oligo-dT and random hexamers. A synthetic immune receptor repertoire was used to gauge amplification bias, and whatever bias remained was removed computationally. The original pipeline was this. Raw reads were preprocessed to remove errors, and CDR3 was defined by IMGT conventions from the conserved cysteine to phenylalanine. Clonality was calculated as 1 minus Shannon entropy normalized by log2 of the number of productive unique TCRs. Whether scalp clones were CD4 or CD8 was inferred by matching scalp TCRbeta sequences against CD4 and CD8 repertoires sorted from blood. TCRdb carries this immuneACCESS record with in-frame sequences only. Its versions omit some clonotypes, under half of them owing to an unresolved V gene in the studies checked, with the rest unexplained. V and J calls and clone size are as listed in that table; D and trimming were resolved from the DNA. In all, the sample holds 110,000 or so clones, and about 54% of those were seen once. Of the sample, approximately 31% falls within the top ten clones.

This record belongs to a study of CD8+ T cells in alopecia areata (dated by TCRdb to the late 2010s). Study-level background: The treated patients, all with moderate-to-severe alopecia areata, were enrolled in an open-label pilot trial of oral tofacitinib given at 5 to 10 mg twice daily. Tofacitinib was given for 6 to 18 months, followed by 6 months of follow-up off drug to assess delayed response and recurrence. For the treated patients, the SALT score, which quantifies what percentage of scalp surface area is affected, served as the measure of disease severity. The study used high-throughput TCRbeta sequencing to examine T cell clonal expansion in alopecia areata, in both the C3H/HeJ mouse model and human patients. Scalp tissue and sorted CD4+ and CD8+ peripheral blood T cells from patchy and totalis/universalis alopecia areata patients and from healthy controls were covered by human TCRbeta sequencing. Biopsies were taken from tofacitinib-treated patients at baseline and again at 4 and 24 weeks into treatment, and several of those patients also had a later scalp biopsy. Scalp clonality was compared across normal scalp (n=4), patchy alopecia areata scalp (n=8), and alopecia totalis/universalis scalp (n=8). The RNA source kit depended on sample type: the PAXgene miRNA kit for fixed scalp, the miRNeasy kit for PBMCs, and the RNeasy kit for mouse skin. TCRbeta CDR3 regions were amplified by immunoSEQ multiplex PCR with 35 Vbeta forward and 13 Jbeta reverse primers. The full study reports these points: Many expanded lesional clones were found to persist in scalp and blood during tofacitinib treatment, and relapse after treatment cessation may be partly explained by this persistence. Shared TCR sequences between patients were less evident than in mice, which may be partly attributable to HLA diversity in the patient population. Tofacitinib significantly lowered scalp clonality and the number of expanded CD8+ clones among the top 100 scalp clones. Compared with normal scalp, lesional scalp, particularly in alopecia totalis/universalis, had higher clonality and more expanded CD8+ clones, which suggests antigenic drive. Unlike mouse skin, which is dominated by gammadelta T cells, normal human skin has resident alphabeta T cells that are also sequenced, and this complicates analysis of the scalp TCR repertoire. The treated cohort was small, with a single nonresponder, so links between baseline CD8+ expansion and response need larger studies.

This specimen's time point label, interpreted: more than 3 weeks on oral tofacitinib. Interpreted using the paper, the treatment or condition label stands for: oral pan-JAK inhibitor, 5-10 mg twice daily. Peripheral blood and lesional scalp punch biopsies were obtained from patients with alopecia areata. PBMCs were separated by density centrifugation and stained for CD3, CD4 and CD8, after which CD4+ and CD8+ T cells were sorted on a FACSAria. The CDR1 and CDR2 encoded by the germline V gene (reference sequence) are GTSNPN and SVGIG. From the cysteine up to the phenylalanine, the CDR3 has a length of 15 residues. The retained sequence is limited to the CDR3, 45 bases, with the frame set at the first base. Relative to germline, V is 1 base shorter and J is 0 bases shorter, with 9 bases between their ends.

The material was CD8+ T cells sorted from blood, obtained at week 4, from a patient treated with tofacitinib. The chain is encoded by TRBV30 joined to TRBJ1-4, and TRBD1 may be the D gene, going by 5 matching bases. The receptor's source is a human donor with alopecia areata. The CDR3 corresponds to CAWSEGFATNEKLFF. In nucleotide form, the sequence is TGTGCCTGGAGTGAGGGGTTTGCAACTAATGAAAAACTGTTTTTT.